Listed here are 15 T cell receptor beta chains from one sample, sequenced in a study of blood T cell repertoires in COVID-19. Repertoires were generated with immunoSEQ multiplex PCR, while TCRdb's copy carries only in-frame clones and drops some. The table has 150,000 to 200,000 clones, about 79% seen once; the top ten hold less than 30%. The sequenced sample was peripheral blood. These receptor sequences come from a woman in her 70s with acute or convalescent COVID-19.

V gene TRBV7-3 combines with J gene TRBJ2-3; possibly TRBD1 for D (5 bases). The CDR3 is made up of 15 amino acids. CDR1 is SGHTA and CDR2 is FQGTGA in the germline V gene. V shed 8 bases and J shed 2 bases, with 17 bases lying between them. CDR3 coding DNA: TGTGCCAGCTCGATGTTGGGGCAGAACACAGATACGCAGTATTTT. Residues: CASSMLGQNTDTQYF.

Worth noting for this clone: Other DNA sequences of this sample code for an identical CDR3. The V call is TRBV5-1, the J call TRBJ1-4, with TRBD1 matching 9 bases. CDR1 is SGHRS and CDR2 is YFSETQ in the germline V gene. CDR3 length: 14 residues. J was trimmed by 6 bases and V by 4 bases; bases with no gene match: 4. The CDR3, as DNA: TGCGCCAGCAGCCTGGACAGGGGCGATGAAAAACTGTTTTTT. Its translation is CASSLDRGDEKLFF.

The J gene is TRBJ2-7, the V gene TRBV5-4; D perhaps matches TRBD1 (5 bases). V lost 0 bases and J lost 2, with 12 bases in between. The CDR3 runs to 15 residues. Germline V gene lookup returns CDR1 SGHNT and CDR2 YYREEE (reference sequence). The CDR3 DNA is TGTGCCAGCAGCTTGGACAGGTATTCTACCTACGAGCAGTACTTC. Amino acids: CASSLDRYSTYEQYF.

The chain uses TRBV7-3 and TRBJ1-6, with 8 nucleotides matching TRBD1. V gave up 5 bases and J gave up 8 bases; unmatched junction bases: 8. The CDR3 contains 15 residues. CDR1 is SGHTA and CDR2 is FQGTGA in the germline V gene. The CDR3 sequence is CASSPGTGLYSPLHF. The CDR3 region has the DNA TGTGCCAGCAGCCCCGGGACAGGCCTCTATTCACCCCTCCACTTT.

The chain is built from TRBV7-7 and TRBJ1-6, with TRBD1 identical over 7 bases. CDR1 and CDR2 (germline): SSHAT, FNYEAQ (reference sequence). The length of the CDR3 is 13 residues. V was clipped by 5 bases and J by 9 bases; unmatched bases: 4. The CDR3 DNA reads TGTGCCAGCAGCCCAGGGGGTGGTTCACCCCTCCACTTT. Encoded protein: CASSPGGGSPLHF.

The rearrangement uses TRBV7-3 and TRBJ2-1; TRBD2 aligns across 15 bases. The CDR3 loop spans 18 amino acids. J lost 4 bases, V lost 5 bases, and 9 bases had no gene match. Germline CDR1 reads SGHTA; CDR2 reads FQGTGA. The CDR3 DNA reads TGTGCCAGCAGCCCGGGACTAGCGGGAGGAGCCCCATACAATGAGCAGTTCTTC. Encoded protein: CASSPGLAGGAPYNEQFF.

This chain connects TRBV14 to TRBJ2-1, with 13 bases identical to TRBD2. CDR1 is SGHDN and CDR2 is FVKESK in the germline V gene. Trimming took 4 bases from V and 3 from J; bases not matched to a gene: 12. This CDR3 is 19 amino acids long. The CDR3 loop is CASSPRPGLAGRGYNEQFF. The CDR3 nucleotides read TGTGCCAGCAGCCCTCGACCGGGACTAGCGGGAAGGGGCTACAATGAGCAGTTCTTC.

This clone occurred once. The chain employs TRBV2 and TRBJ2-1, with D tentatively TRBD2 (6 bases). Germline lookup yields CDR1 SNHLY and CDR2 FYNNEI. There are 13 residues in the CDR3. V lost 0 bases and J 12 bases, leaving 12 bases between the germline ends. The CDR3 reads CASSEARGSGQFF. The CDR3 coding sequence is TGTGCCAGCAGTGAAGCGCGTGGTAGCGGGCAGTTCTTC.

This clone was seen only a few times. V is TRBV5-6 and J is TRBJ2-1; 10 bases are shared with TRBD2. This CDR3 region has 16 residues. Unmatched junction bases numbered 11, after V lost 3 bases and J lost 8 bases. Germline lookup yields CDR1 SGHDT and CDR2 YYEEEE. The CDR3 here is CASSSRGAGGPDEQFF. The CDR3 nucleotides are TGTGCCAGCAGCTCCCGAGGAGCGGGAGGGCCCGATGAGCAGTTCTTC. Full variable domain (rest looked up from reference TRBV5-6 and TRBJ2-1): DAGVTQSPTHLIKTRGQQVTLRCSPKSGHDTVSWYQQALGQGPQFIFQYYEEEERQRGNFPDRFSGHQFPNYSSELNVNALLLGDSALYLCASSSRGAGGPDEQFFGPGTRLTVL.

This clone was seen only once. The CDR3 nucleotides are TGTGCCACCAGCAGAGCACCGGGACTAGCGGGAGATCATGAGCAGTTCTTC. Its protein is CATSRAPGLAGDHEQFF. The chain combines TRBV15 with TRBJ2-1; TRBD2 matches at 14 bases. In germline, CDR1 is LNHNV, CDR2 YYDKDF (reference sequence). V dropped 1 base and J dropped 8; count of bases not matched to a gene: 7. The CDR3 totals 17 residues.

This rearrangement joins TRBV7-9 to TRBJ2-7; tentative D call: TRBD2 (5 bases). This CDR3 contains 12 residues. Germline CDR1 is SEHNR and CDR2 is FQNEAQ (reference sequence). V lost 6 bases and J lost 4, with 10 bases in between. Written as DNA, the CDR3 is TGTGCCAGCAGGACGGACTCATACGAGCAGTACTTC. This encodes CASRTDSYEQYF.

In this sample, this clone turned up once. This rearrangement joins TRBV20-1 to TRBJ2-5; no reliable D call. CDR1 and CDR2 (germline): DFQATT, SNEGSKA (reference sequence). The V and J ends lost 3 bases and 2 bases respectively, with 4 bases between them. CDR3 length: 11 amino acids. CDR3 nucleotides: TGCAGTGCTAGCCAGCAAGAGACCCAGTACTTC. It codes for CSASQQETQYF.

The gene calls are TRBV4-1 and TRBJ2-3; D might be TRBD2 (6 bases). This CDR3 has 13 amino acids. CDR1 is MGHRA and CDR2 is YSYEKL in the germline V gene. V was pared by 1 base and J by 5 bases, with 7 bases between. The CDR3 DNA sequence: TGCGCCAGCAGCCAAGGGGGGGAAGATACGCAGTATTTT. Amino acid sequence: CASSQGGEDTQYF.

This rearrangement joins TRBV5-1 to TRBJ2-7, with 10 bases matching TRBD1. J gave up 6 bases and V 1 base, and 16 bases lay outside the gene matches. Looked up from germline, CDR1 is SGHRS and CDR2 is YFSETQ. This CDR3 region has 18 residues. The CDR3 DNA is TGCGCCAGCAGCTTGAGTAAGGTTAGGGGACAGGGGTCTATCGAGCAGTACTTC. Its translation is CASSLSKVRGQGSIEQYF. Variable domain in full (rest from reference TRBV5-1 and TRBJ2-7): KAGVTQTPRYLIKTRGQQVTLSCSPISGHRSVSWYQQTPGQGLQFLFEYFSETQRNKGNFPGRFSGRQFSNSRSEMNVSTLELGDSALYLCASSLSKVRGQGSIEQYFGPGTRLTVT.

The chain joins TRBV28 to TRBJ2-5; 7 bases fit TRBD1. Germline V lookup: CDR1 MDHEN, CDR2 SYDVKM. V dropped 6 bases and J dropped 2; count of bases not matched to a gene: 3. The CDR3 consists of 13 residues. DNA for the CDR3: TGTGCCAGCAGAAGACAGGGTCAAGAGACCCAGTACTTC. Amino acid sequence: CASRRQGQETQYF.